This T cell receptor beta chain is drawn from a study of identifying expanded T cells in peripheral blood. Collection occurred without any documented infections or immune events in donors. This CDR3 is 13 amino acids long. V was shortened by 4 bases and J by 6 bases, with 11 bases between the two germline ends. Germline-derived CDR1 and CDR2 are MNHEY and SMNVEV (reference sequence). Study-wide results and limits: Clone count variance between approximately two-week samples rose with total template count.

As for this clone: Its antigen is undetermined.

The protocol was immunoSEQ multiplex PCR, while the TCRdb copy is restricted to in-frame clones and leaves out a portion. The sample has about 94,000 clones; 88% are singletons. The source material was blood. This chain uses TRBV27 with TRBJ2-3, with D perhaps matching TRBD2 (6 bases). The sequence came from a person aged 18 to 70 in good health. For the CDR3, the DNA is TGTGCCAGCAGTTCGTACCGGGGGGATACGCAGTATTTT. Protein product: CASSSYRGDTQYF.